These T cell receptor beta chains were read from a single sample in a study of blood T cells in healthy people across ages. TCRdb recomputed calls from the 5' RACE reads with MiXCR, one row per CDR3 protein. The profile covers about 780,000 distinct CDR3 sequences, with approximately 24% appearing a single time and about 3% taken by the ten largest. These data were also filed under a second study, of T cells of mothers and their children.

Sample: blood. The receptors were gathered from a boy younger than 18 in good health. Both conserved end residues are part of each CDR3. The D gene is left open where the match is weak. For some rows the clone size is stated as once, few or many, or as a class when expanded; others skip it.

abundance | j_gene | v_gene | d_gene | CDR3nt | CDR3aa
- | TRBJ2-1 | TRBV11-1 | TRBD2 | TGTGCCAGCAGCTTACCCCTAGCGGGGGGGATGGGGGAGCAGTTCTTC | CASSLPLAGGMGEQFF
few | TRBJ1-4 | TRBV10-2 | - | TGCGCCAGCAAATTGGGTGAAAAACTGTTTTTT | CASKLGEKLFF
few | TRBJ1-2 | TRBV12-3/TRBV12-4 | - | TGTGCCAGCAGTTTACAGCCGTTTAACTATGGCTACACCTTC | CASSLQPFNYGYTF
few | TRBJ1-2 | TRBV19 | - | TGTGCCAGTAGTTGGGACATCGGTGGCTACACCTTC | CASSWDIGGYTF
few | TRBJ2-2 | TRBV19 | TRBD2 | TGTGCCAGTAACCTAGCGGGGGAACCCACCGGGGAGCTGTTTTTT | CASNLAGEPTGELFF
- | TRBJ2-4 | TRBV12-3/TRBV12-4 | - | TGTGCCAGCAGTTTTCGGACATTAGCCAAAAACATTCAGTACTTC | CASSFRTLAKNIQYF
- | TRBJ2-1 | TRBV10-1 | TRBD2 | TGCGCCAGCAGTGTTTGGGGGCAGCGGGGGGTAAATGAGCAGTTCTTC | CASSVWGQRGVNEQFF
- | TRBJ2-5 | TRBV29-1 | TRBD2 | TGCAGCGTGGACGGACTAGCGGGGACAGAGACCCAGTACTTC | CSVDGLAGTETQYF
- | TRBJ2-4 | TRBV28 | - | TGTGCCAGCAGTATCCTCAGGGGAGCCAAAAACATTCAGTACTTC | CASSILRGAKNIQYF
- | TRBJ2-1 | TRBV11-3 | - | TGTGCCAGCAGCTCCTTTAGGGACGCCTACAATGAGCAGTTCTTC | CASSSFRDAYNEQFF
few | TRBJ1-2 | TRBV6-5 | - | TGTGCCAGCAGTTCCCGGGGGGTCGGCGGCTATGGCTACACCTTC | CASSSRGVGGYGYTF
few | TRBJ2-5 | TRBV28 | TRBD2 | TGTGCCAGCAGTCCCTCACTAGCGGGGGTAGAGACCCAGTACTTC | CASSPSLAGVETQYF
- | TRBJ2-3 | TRBV18 | - | TGTGCCAGCTCACAGGAAGCGGAAGATACGCAGTATTTT | CASSQEAEDTQYF
- | TRBJ1-2 | TRBV7-2 | TRBD1 | TGTGCCAGCAGCTCCCCGACAGGGAGTGGCTACACCTTC | CASSSPTGSGYTF
few | TRBJ2-2 | TRBV5-7 | TRBD1 | TGTGCCAGCAGCGATTACCGGGACAGAAACACCGGGGAGCTGTTTTTT | CASSDYRDRNTGELFF
- | TRBJ2-3 | TRBV27 | TRBD2 | TGTGCCAGCAGACCGCGGGGGGCCTACACAGATACGCAGTATTTT | CASRPRGAYTDTQYF
- | TRBJ2-1 | TRBV6-1 | TRBD2 | TGTGCCAGCAGTACCGGACTAGCGGGGGGGCTAACCTCCTACAATGAGCAGTTCTTC | CASSTGLAGGLTSYNEQFF
- | TRBJ2-3 | TRBV12-5 | TRBD2 | TGTGCTAGTGGTTTGGGCGGGGGGAAGACAGATACGCAGTATTTT | CASGLGGGKTDTQYF
- | TRBJ2-1 | TRBV27 | - | TGTGCCAGCAGTTTTGGGGGCCTCTACAATGAGCAGTTCTTC | CASSFGGLYNEQFF
few | TRBJ1-2 | TRBV6-2/TRBV6-3 | - | TGTGCCAGCAGCCCGTTGGCGGGGGGCTACACCTTC | CASSPLAGGYTF